This T cell receptor (beta chain) was captured by sequencing in a study of blood T cell repertoires in COVID-19. About the research overall: Both acute and convalescent COVID-19 samples were obtained from the United States, Italy and Spain. Nucleic acid was either cDNA or gDNA, and it came from T cells, B-cell-depleted T cells, or PBMCs.

Under the authors' procedure: It was from reference gene primer amplification that nucleated cell counts were estimated. Assay used: immunoSEQ multiplex PCR; TCRdb lists only in-frame clones, some missing. V, J and clone size derive from that table, while D and trimming were established from the DNA sequence. Of 90,000 to 150,000 clones in the sample, 80% to 90% were seen once. J gave up 15 bases and V 4 bases, and 5 bases lay outside the gene matches. This CDR3 is built from 11 residues. CDR1 is SGHTA, CDR2 FQGNSA, per germline. Sequences were obtained from peripheral blood. The TCR originated in a human donor with acute or convalescent COVID-19. The donor label of this sample is uncertain. The chain recombines TRBV7-2 with TRBJ2-1; 8 bases map to TRBD1. CDR3 bases: TGTGCCAGCAGCTCTGGACAGGGTGGGTTCTTC. This encodes CASSSGQGGFF.